These 26 T cell receptor beta chains share one sample of origin, sequenced in a study of neurological immune-mediated disorders. TCRdb independently ran MiXCR on the 5' RACE reads; one entry per CDR3 protein. The sample consists of around 80,000 distinct CDR3 sequences, around 10% of them appearing once. The material sequenced was PBMCs. These receptors were obtained from a man between 35 and 55 years old in good health.

This clonotype was observed many times. The chain recombines TRBV20-1 with TRBJ2-7; D ambiguous. This CDR3 contains 13 residues. Trimming removed 0 bases at V and 7 bases at J, with 13 bases between. In germline, CDR1 is DFQATT, CDR2 SNEGSKA (reference sequence). CDR3 protein: CSARDLGRQEQYF. The CDR3, as DNA: TGCAGTGCTAGAGATTTAGGGCGCCAGGAGCAGTACTTC.

This clonotype was recorded at least ten times. V and J are TRBV29-1 and TRBJ2-1; maybe TRBD2 (6 bases). Germline CDR1 is SQVTM and CDR2 is ANQGSEA. Trimming shortened V by 6 bases and J by 0 bases, and 12 bases separated the two germline ends. The length of the CDR3 is 14 residues. Written as DNA, the CDR3 is TGCAGCGTAAACGGGGGTAACTCCTACAATGAGCAGTTCTTC. Amino acid sequence: CSVNGGNSYNEQFF.

This clonotype was observed a single time. V and J are TRBV20-1 and TRBJ2-2; D is uncertain. Germline values: CDR1 DFQATT, CDR2 SNEGSKA (reference sequence). This CDR3 spans 14 amino acids. V gave up 1 base and J gave up 6 bases, with 12 bases separating them. The CDR3 is CSARVYGRSGELFF. The CDR3 DNA follows: TGCAGTGCTAGAGTTTACGGCAGGTCCGGGGAGCTGTTTTTT.

In this sample, this clonotype turned up many times. The chain uses TRBV7-2 and TRBJ2-7; 9 nucleotides agree with TRBD2. CDR1 and CDR2 from the germline V gene are SGHTA and FQGNSA. The V and J ends lost 1 base and 5 bases, in that order; junction bases with no gene match: 6. The CDR3 is 15 residues long. The CDR3 DNA reads TGTGCCAGCAGCTTAGTGGGACTAGCTAGTAACGAGCAGTACTTC. It is translated as CASSLVGLASNEQYF.

This clonotype was seen at least ten times. The chain has TRBV5-5 and TRBJ2-4; D is possibly TRBD2 (6 bases). The CDR3 covers 13 residues. Germline V gene sequence: CDR1 SGHKS, CDR2 YYEKEE (reference sequence). The germline V and J ends were trimmed by 2 bases and 7 bases, with 10 bases remaining between them. CDR3 nucleotide sequence: TGTGCCAGCAGCTTCGAAGGAGGGAACATTCAGTACTTC. Protein sequence: CASSFEGGNIQYF.

This clonotype came up many times. The V call is TRBV13, the J call TRBJ2-3; 8 bases agree with TRBD2. J was trimmed by 8 bases and V by 2 bases; bases with no gene match: 9. The CDR3 is made up of 15 amino acids. CDR1 is PRHDT and CDR2 is FYEKMQ in the germline V gene (reference sequence). In nucleotides, the CDR3 is TGTGCCAGCAGCTTATTTCCTAGCGGGCTCCCTACGCAGTATTTT. This sequence encodes CASSLFPSGLPTQYF.

The chain combines TRBV7-6 with TRBJ2-5; D is perhaps TRBD1 or TRBD2 (6 bases each). The CDR3 has 15 amino acids. The germline CDR1 and CDR2 sequences are SGHVS and FNYEAQ. Trimming took off 1 base at V and 3 bases at J, with 12 bases between the two ends. The CDR3 coding sequence is TGTGCCAGCAGCTTAGATGGGAGGACAGAAGAGACCCAGTACTTC. Protein: CASSLDGRTEETQYF. Looking up the rest from reference TRBV7-6 and TRBJ2-5 gives the full variable domain: GAGVSQSPRYKVTKRGQDVALRCDPISGHVSLYWYRQALGQGPEFLTYFNYEAQQDKSGLPNDRFSAERPEGSISTLTIQRTEQRDSAMYRCASSLDGRTEETQYFGPGTRLLVL.

This clonotype was observed many times. The chain couples TRBV6-5 to TRBJ2-1; 7 bases agree with TRBD1. The CDR3 contains 18 residues. Germline CDR1 reads MNHEY; CDR2 reads SVGAGI. Trimming removed 0 bases from V and 7 bases from J; junction bases left unmatched: 15. This chain's CDR3 is CASSYSSSGRGNRNEQFF. The CDR3 region has the DNA TGTGCCAGCAGTTACTCGAGCAGTGGCAGGGGGAATAGAAATGAGCAGTTCTTC.

This clonotype has just a few counts. This chain uses TRBV19 with TRBJ1-5, with D perhaps TRBD1 (5 bases). The germline V gene encodes CDR1 LNHDA and CDR2 SQIVND (reference sequence). The V gene lost 3 bases and the J gene lost 6 bases, with 18 bases spanning the gap. This CDR3 has 16 residues. CDR3 DNA sequence: TGTGCCAGTAGTATGGACAAGGTCAGGGAAGGTCAGCCCCAGCATTTT. It is translated as CASSMDKVREGQPQHF. The full variable domain, in which reference TRBV19 and TRBJ1-5 provide the parts outside the CDR3, is DGGITQSPKYLFRKEGQNVTLSCEQNLNHDAMYWYRQDPGQGLRLIYYSQIVNDFQKGDIAEGYSVSREKKESFPLTVTSAQKNPTAFYLCASSMDKVREGQPQHFGDGTRLSIL.

This clonotype appeared a few times. The rearrangement uses TRBV7-3 and TRBJ2-1, with D unresolved. This CDR3 has 11 residues. The V gene lost 4 bases and the J gene lost 5 bases, with 3 bases spanning the gap. Germline CDR1 is SGHTA and CDR2 is FQGTGA. The DNA for the CDR3 is TGTGCCAGCAGCTACAACAATGAGCAGTTCTTC. It is translated as CASSYNNEQFF.

This clonotype was detected ten times or more. The rearrangement joins TRBV3-1 to TRBJ2-7, with a weak D call TRBD2 (6 bases). V was shortened by 8 bases and J by 2 bases, with 19 bases between the two germline ends. This CDR3 spans 15 amino acids. Germline loops: CDR1 LGHDT, CDR2 YNNKEL (reference sequence). This CDR3 is CASGPEGVGTYEQYF. The CDR3 DNA is TGTGCCAGCGGACCGGAGGGAGTCGGCACCTACGAGCAGTACTTC.

This clonotype has a count of ten or more. This chain's CDR3 is CASSSNRGRETQYF. CDR3 nucleotides: TGTGCCAGCAGCTCAAACAGGGGACGGGAGACCCAGTACTTC. The V call is TRBV7-9, the J call TRBJ2-5, with TRBD1 matching 7 bases. The CDR3 runs 14 residues. Germline CDR1 and CDR2: SEHNR and FQNEAQ (reference sequence). J lost 5 bases, V lost 4 bases, and 7 bases had no gene match.

This clonotype was found many times. This chain connects TRBV7-3 to TRBJ2-1, with TRBD2 identical over 9 bases. The CDR3 consists of 14 residues. V lost 5 bases, J lost 4 bases, and 3 bases stayed unmatched. CDR1 is SGHTA and CDR2 is FQGTGA in the germline V gene. CDR3 DNA: TGTGCCAGCAGCGCGGGAGGGCCTTACAATGAGCAGTTCTTC. Amino acids: CASSAGGPYNEQFF. Together with reference TRBV7-3 and TRBJ2-1, the CDR3 gives the full variable domain: GAGVSQTPSNKVTEKGKYVELRCDPISGHTALYWYRQSLGQGPEFLIYFQGTGAADDSGLPNDRFFAVRPEGSVSTLKIQRTERGDSAVYLCASSAGGPYNEQFFGPGTRLTVL.

This clonotype showed up many times. The chain carries TRBV18 and TRBJ2-1; 11 bases are a match to TRBD2. This CDR3 has 17 amino acids. CDR1 and CDR2 (germline): KGHSH, LQKENI. Germline trimming cut 3 bases from V and 7 bases from J; bases unmatched to any gene: 11. CDR3 region: CASSPSGTSGRENEQFF. The CDR3 DNA sequence: TGTGCCAGCTCACCGTCCGGGACTAGCGGCCGGGAGAATGAGCAGTTCTTC.

Ten or more counts support this clonotype. This chain connects TRBV6-6 to TRBJ1-1; D is unresolved. Per germline, CDR1 MNHNY and CDR2 SVGAGI (reference sequence). Trimming pared 7 bases from V and 4 bases from J, leaving 28 bases between. The CDR3 is 18 residues long. This chain's CDR3 is CASTPRVGASAGGTEAFF. In DNA, the CDR3 is TGTGCCAGCACCCCCCGCGTTGGCGCATCGGCTGGCGGCACTGAAGCTTTCTTT.

This clonotype was observed at least ten times. The V gene is TRBV27, the J gene TRBJ2-3, with D unresolved. V was cut by 7 bases and J by 3 bases, with 20 bases left in between. Germline values: CDR1 MNHEY, CDR2 SMNVEV (reference sequence). The CDR3 has 16 amino acids. In nucleotides, the CDR3 is TGTGCCAGCATCATGTCGAGTCCTAAGAGGACAGATACGCAGTATTTT. This sequence encodes CASIMSSPKRTDTQYF.

This clonotype was seen more than once but under ten times. The V and J genes are TRBV5-1 and TRBJ2-5, with unresolved D. The CDR3 is 12 amino acids. V lost 4 bases to trimming and J lost 5 bases, with 9 bases between them. The V gene's germline CDR1 is SGHRS and CDR2 YFSETQ. The CDR3: CASSPLRETQYF. CDR3 nucleotide sequence: TGCGCCAGCAGCCCCTTAAGGGAGACCCAGTACTTC.

In its sample, this clonotype was seen many times. The chain combines TRBV29-1 with TRBJ2-1; D remains unclear. The V and J ends lost 7 bases and 4 bases respectively, with 14 bases between them. Germline V CDR1 and CDR2: SQVTM, ANQGSEA. This CDR3 comprises 13 residues. This CDR3 is CSALPLLYNEQFF. The CDR3 DNA reads as TGCAGCGCCCTCCCGTTATTATACAATGAGCAGTTCTTC.

This clonotype was seen ten or more times. The rearrangement links TRBV27 to TRBJ2-3; maybe TRBD2 (6 bases). V dropped 5 bases and J dropped 0 bases, with 15 bases sitting between them. In germline, CDR1 is MNHEY, CDR2 SMNVEV (reference sequence). This CDR3 contains 16 residues. Here the CDR3 DNA reads TGTGCCAGCAGTCCCATGGGGAGGACTAGCACAGATACGCAGTATTTT. This gives the protein CASSPMGRTSTDTQYF.

This clonotype was recorded many times. The J gene is TRBJ2-1, the V gene TRBV5-1; 7 bases map to TRBD2. This CDR3 contains 18 residues. The germline V gene has CDR1 SGHRS and CDR2 YFSETQ. Trimming removed 0 bases from V and 3 bases from J; junction bases left unmatched: 12. Written as DNA, the CDR3 is TGCGCCAGCAGCTTGGGGGGGAGGGGCGCAGCAGGCTACAATGAGCAGTTCTTC. Its protein is CASSLGGRGAAGYNEQFF.

Details on this clonotype: A read error may be the cause here, since a much bigger clone is one base away. This chain uses TRBV5-1 with TRBJ2-1; maybe TRBD1 (5 bases). V was cut by 3 bases and J by 6 bases, with 13 bases left in between. This CDR3 spans 14 amino acids. CDR1 and CDR2 from the germline V gene are SGHRS and YFSETQ. CDR3 DNA sequence: TGCGCCAGCAGCTGGTCCAGGGTATCCAATGAGCAGTTCTTC. It codes for CASSWSRVSNEQFF.

This clonotype was observed many times. V gene TRBV20-1 combines with J gene TRBJ2-1; 7 bases agree with TRBD2. With 5 bases clipped from V and 10 bases from J, the junction kept 11 bases outside the gene matches. The CDR3 extends over 13 amino acids. Germline CDR1 and CDR2: DFQATT and SNEGSKA (reference sequence). CDR3 loop: CSAPRGGSREQFF. CDR3 nucleotide sequence: TGCAGTGCTCCCCGGGGAGGGAGTCGGGAGCAGTTCTTC.

This clonotype occurred many times. V usage is TRBV5-1 and J usage is TRBJ1-3; weak D call: TRBD1 (6 bases). V was cut by 0 bases and J by 4 bases, with 20 bases left in between. CDR3 length: 18 amino acids. Germline CDR1 reads SGHRS; CDR2 reads YFSETQ. This CDR3 is CASSLAPPAGARGNTIYF. DNA of the CDR3: TGCGCCAGCAGCTTGGCCCCTCCGGCAGGGGCGCGGGGAAACACCATATATTTT.

This clonotype appeared many times. The chain uses TRBV24-1 and TRBJ2-1; TRBD2 matches 13 bases. The germline gives CDR1 KGHDR, CDR2 SFDVKD. CDR3 length: 16 residues. Losses at the gene ends were 4 bases for V and 13 bases for J; bases not matched to a gene: 12. In nucleotides, the CDR3 is TGTGCCACCAGTGACCCCGGGACTAGCGGGGCGACTGAACAGTTCTTC. Its protein is CATSDPGTSGATEQFF.

This clonotype came up many times. This chain uses TRBV14 with TRBJ2-1; no reliable D call. CDR3 length: 15 amino acids. With 3 bases removed from V and 0 bases from J, the gap between germline ends came to 9 bases. The germline gives CDR1 SGHDN, CDR2 FVKESK. CDR3 DNA sequence: TGTGCCAGCAGCCACCCCCAGGCCTCCTACAATGAGCAGTTCTTC. Translation gives CASSHPQASYNEQFF.

This clonotype was detected many times. The rearrangement joins TRBV20-1 to TRBJ2-1; 10 nucleotides line up with TRBD2. Germline assignment: CDR1 DFQATT and CDR2 SNEGSKA (reference sequence). This CDR3 spans 14 amino acids. The J segment lost 4 bases and the V segment lost 3 bases, leaving 3 bases of the junction unmatched. The CDR3 nucleotides are TGCAGTGCTAGCGAAGCGGGGGGGTACAATGAGCAGTTCTTC. This sequence encodes CSASEAGGYNEQFF.